This T cell receptor (beta chain) was recorded in a study of cytomegalovirus exposure and HLA in healthy donors. PCR used 60 Vbeta primers and 13 Jbeta primers. Method: immunoSEQ multiplex PCR; TCRdb's copy keeps in-frame clones and lacks some. Among around 53,000 clones listed, roughly 80% were seen once. As regards this clone: Its antigen is currently unknown.

Study-wide findings and caveats: CMV serostatus was the only immune exposure information that was available. Cytomegalovirus-associated TCR beta chains were listed, numbering some 180. In vitro work confirmed that three CMV-associated chains recognize CMV antigens.

The CDR3 is made up of 13 amino acids. The J segment lost 7 bases and the V segment lost 10 bases, leaving 9 bases of the junction unmatched. Per the germline V gene, CDR1 is SGHVS and CDR2 is FNYEAQ. In nominal health when sampled, donors likely had unrecorded immune exposures nonetheless. V usage is TRBV7-6 and J usage is TRBJ1-5, with 8 bases that match TRBD1. The clonotype originates from a man aged 25 to 45 in good health and CMV-seronegative. The sample comprised PBMCs. DNA for the CDR3: TGTGCCACCACGACAGGGGTCGACCAGCCCCAGCATTTT. This encodes CATTTGVDQPQHF.